This T cell receptor (beta chain) was profiled in a study of blood T cell repertoires in COVID-19. Only in-frame clones appear in the TCRdb table, and some are missing; sequencing was by immunoSEQ multiplex PCR. The sample yields a few hundred thousand clones, around 83% seen once. Germline lookup yields CDR1 LGHNA and CDR2 YSLEER. This CDR3 contains 15 residues. Trimming shortened V by 0 bases and J by 0 bases, and 6 bases separated the two germline ends. The sequencing input was PBMCs or T cells enriched from blood (not recorded which). The receptor's source is a woman aged 45-60 years who had recovered from COVID-19. The chain employs TRBV4-3 and TRBJ1-3; unclear D gene. CDR3 sequence (DNA): TGCGCCAGCAGCCAAGATTCGGTCTCTGGAAACACCATATATTTT. Its protein product is CASSQDSVSGNTIYF.